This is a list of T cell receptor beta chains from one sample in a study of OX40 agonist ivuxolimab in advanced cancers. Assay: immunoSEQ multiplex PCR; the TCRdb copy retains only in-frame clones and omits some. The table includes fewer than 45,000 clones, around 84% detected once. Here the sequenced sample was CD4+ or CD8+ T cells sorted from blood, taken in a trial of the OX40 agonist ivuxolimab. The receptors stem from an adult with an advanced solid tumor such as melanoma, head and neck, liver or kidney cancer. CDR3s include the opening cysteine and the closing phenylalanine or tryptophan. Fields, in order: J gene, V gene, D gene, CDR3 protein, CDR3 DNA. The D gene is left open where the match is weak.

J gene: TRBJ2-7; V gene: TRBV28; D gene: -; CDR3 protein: CASSTRSYEQYF; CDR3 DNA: TGTGCCAGCAGTACTCGATCCTACGAGCAGTACTTC
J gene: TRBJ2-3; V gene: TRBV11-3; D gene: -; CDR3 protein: CASSLSGFTDTQYF; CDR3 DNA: TGTGCCAGCAGCTTAAGTGGGTTCACAGATACGCAGTATTTT
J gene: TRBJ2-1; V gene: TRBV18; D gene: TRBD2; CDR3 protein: CASSPGTSGTYNEQFF; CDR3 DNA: TGTGCCAGCTCACCTGGGACTAGCGGAACCTACAATGAGCAGTTCTTC
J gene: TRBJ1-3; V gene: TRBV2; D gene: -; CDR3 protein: CASKQGGNTIYF; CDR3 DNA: TGTGCCAGCAAACAGGGTGGAAACACCATATATTTT
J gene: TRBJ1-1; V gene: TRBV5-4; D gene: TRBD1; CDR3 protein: CASRNRGYGTEAFF; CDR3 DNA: TGTGCCAGCAGAAACAGGGGTTACGGCACTGAAGCTTTCTTT
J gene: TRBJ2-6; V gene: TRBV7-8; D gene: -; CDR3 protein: CASSRGSGAGANVLTF; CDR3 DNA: TGTGCCAGCAGCCGGGGGTCAGGGGCTGGGGCCAACGTCCTGACTTTC
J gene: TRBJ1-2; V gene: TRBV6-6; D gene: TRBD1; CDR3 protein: CASRPTNRDRDLF; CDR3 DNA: TGTGCCAGCAGACCCACCAATCGGGACAGGGATTTGTTC
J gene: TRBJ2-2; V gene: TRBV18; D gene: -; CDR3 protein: CASSAGVTGELFF; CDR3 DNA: TGTGCCAGCTCAGCAGGGGTAACCGGGGAGCTGTTTTTT
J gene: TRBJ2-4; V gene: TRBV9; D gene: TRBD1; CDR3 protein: CASSDRDRANIQYF; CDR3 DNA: TGTGCCAGCAGCGACCGGGACAGGGCAAACATTCAGTACTTC
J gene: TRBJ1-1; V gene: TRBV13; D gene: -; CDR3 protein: CASSLGSGAFF; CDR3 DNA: TGTGCCAGCAGCTTAGGGAGTGGAGCTTTCTTT
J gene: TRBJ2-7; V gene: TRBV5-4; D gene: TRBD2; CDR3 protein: CASSPGGALSYEQYF; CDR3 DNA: TGTGCCAGCAGCCCGGGGGGGGCGCTTTCCTACGAGCAGTACTTC
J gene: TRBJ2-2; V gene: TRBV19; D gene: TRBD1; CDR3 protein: CASSSSPGTGLAGELFF; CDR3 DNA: TGTGCCAGTAGTTCCTCTCCCGGGACAGGGCTAGCCGGGGAGCTGTTTTTT